This T cell receptor (beta chain) was recovered during a study of T cell responses to AZD1222 COVID-19 vaccine. Points from the study as a whole: Spike-specific TCR breadth and depth grew following two AZD1222 doses. The peak T cell response came first, and repertoires were sampled only after it. Nearly half of the spike-specific TCRs reportedly recognize variant regions that carry no mutations. The donor group comprised mostly white British people and more females; the analysis possibly underestimated clonal diversity.

V lost 3 bases to trimming and J lost 3 bases, with 6 bases between them. The germline V gene has CDR1 MNHNS and CDR2 SASEGT. The CDR3 loop spans 13 amino acids. Comment on this clone: The target antigen is unknown.

Produced via immunoSEQ multiplex PCR; TCRdb's table is partial and in-frame only. The profile covers 120,000 or so clones, with around 84% appearing a single time and approximately 15% taken by the ten largest. This clonotype originated in an adult who received the AZD1222 COVID-19 vaccine. V gene TRBV6-1 combines with J gene TRBJ1-5, with D unclear. Source: peripheral blood, taken 28 days after the second AZD1222 dose. For the CDR3, the DNA is TGTGCCAGCAGTGACGTCATCAATCAGCCCCAGCATTTT. Its translation: CASSDVINQPQHF.